This TCR beta chain was sequenced in a study of cytomegalovirus exposure and HLA in healthy donors. Overall study results and limits: Rarity held for most TCR sequences, but there were some public TCRs that occurred in many donors.

CDR1 ENHRY and CDR2 SYGVKD come from the germline V gene. The CDR3 runs 16 residues. V lost 2 bases to trimming and J lost 4 bases; unmatched junction nucleotides: 6. For this clone: The antigen is not known.

The PCR contained 60 Vbeta and 13 Jbeta primers. Using immunoSEQ multiplex PCR, the repertoire was profiled, and TCRdb retains in-frame clones only, with some absent. The sample holds about 200,000 clones, more than 75% seen once. The sequence came from a woman in her thirties or forties in good health and CMV-seronegative. Material: PBMCs. This sequence joins TRBV10-3 and TRBJ2-2, with 8 bases aligning to TRBD1. CDR3 coding DNA: TGTGCCATCAGTGAGCCCAGGGGGCGCAGCACCGGGGAGCTGTTTTTT. Translated, it gives CAISEPRGRSTGELFF.